Listed below are T cell receptor beta chains from one sample, sequenced in a study of blood T cell repertoires in COVID-19. Only in-frame clones appear in the TCRdb table, and some are missing; sequencing was by immunoSEQ multiplex PCR. The table shows about 330,000 clones, with over 75% occurring only once. Sequencing was performed on PBMCs or T cells enriched from blood (not recorded which). Receptors originate from a woman aged 25 to 45 who had recovered from COVID-19. The CDR3 runs from the conserved cysteine through the conserved F or W. Each record gives: D gene, J gene, clone size, V gene, CDR3 DNA, CDR3 protein. A D gene is named only where the DNA matches it firmly. Where a row states a size, it is once, few, many or the class of an expanded clone; other rows omit it.

.	TRBJ2-3	.	TRBV7-2	TGTGCCAGCACCCGCAGGGTATCCACAGATACGCAGTATTTT	CASTRRVSTDTQYF
.	TRBJ2-1	.	TRBV10-2	TGCGCCAGCCGAGGGGGCTCCTACAATGAGCAGTTCTTC	CASRGGSYNEQFF
.	TRBJ2-1	.	TRBV11-2	TGTGCCAGCAGCCTCATGTTGGCAACAAATGAGCAGTTCTTC	CASSLMLATNEQFF
TRBD1	TRBJ1-5	.	TRBV5-6	TGTGCCAGCAGCTTGCAGGGGGCATGGGATATACGCGATCAGCCCCAGCATTTT	CASSLQGAWDIRDQPQHF
TRBD1	TRBJ1-2	.	TRBV28	TGTGCCAGCAGCATATACACTTCCGGGACAGTCTATGGCTACACCTTC	CASSIYTSGTVYGYTF
.	TRBJ1-4	.	TRBV19	TGTGCCAGCCAGAGTTCAGGTGAAACTAATGAAAAACTGTTTTTT	CASQSSGETNEKLFF
.	TRBJ1-2	.	TRBV6-1	TGTGCCAGCAGTGAAGCGTGGGGGCCCGGCTATGGCTACACCTTC	CASSEAWGPGYGYTF
.	TRBJ2-3	.	TRBV11-3	TGTGCCAGCAGCTTACACTACCTCGGAGATACGCAGTATTTT	CASSLHYLGDTQYF
.	TRBJ2-3	once	TRBV28	TGTGCCAGCAGTTTATTGGGGGCTGGTACAGATACGCAGTATTTT	CASSLLGAGTDTQYF
TRBD1	TRBJ2-2	.	TRBV9	TGTGCCAGCAGCGTAGGTTTTAAGGATGGGACAGGGACCGGGGAGCTGTTTTTT	CASSVGFKDGTGTGELFF
.	TRBJ1-1	once	TRBV12-3/TRBV12-4	TGTGCCAGCAGTCCTACCTTGAACACTGAAGCTTTCTTT	CASSPTLNTEAFF
.	TRBJ1-2	.	TRBV9	TGTGCCAGCAGCGGGAGCTACAACTATGGCTACACCTTC	CASSGSYNYGYTF
.	TRBJ1-2	.	TRBV7-9	TGTGCCAGCAGCTTAGACAGGGACTATGGCTACACCTTC	CASSLDRDYGYTF
.	TRBJ2-4	.	TRBV6-2/TRBV6-3	TGTGCCAGCAGCTCGGGACTCCTAGCCAAAAACATTCAGTACTTC	CASSSGLLAKNIQYF
TRBD1	TRBJ2-7	.	TRBV18	TGTGCCAGCTCACGGACAGGGGCCAGCTCCTACGAGCAGTACTTC	CASSRTGASSYEQYF
TRBD1	TRBJ2-2	once	TRBV6-5	TGTGCCAGCAGTCTCGACAGGGGACCCACCGGGGAGCTGTTTTTT	CASSLDRGPTGELFF